Each of the 11 T cell receptor beta chains below was sequenced from the same sample in a study of T-cell reconstitution after alpha-beta-depleted transplantation in children. It was with unique molecular identifiers that the TCRbeta library was prepared. Each CDR3 protein is one row after TCRdb ran MiXCR on the PCR reads. This table holds 250,000 to 400,000 distinct CDR3 sequences, 23% found once. The sequenced sample was PBMCs, mostly from graft donor cells, obtained 180 days after TCRalphabeta/CD19-depleted stem cell transplant. All receptors come from a male patient younger than 18 who had a stem cell transplant for acute lymphoblastic leukemia, so the T cells may come from the graft donor.

The rearrangement joins TRBV6-5 to TRBJ2-2; 10 bases are shared with TRBD1. The CDR3 runs to 14 residues. CDR1 MNHEY and CDR2 SVGAGI come from the germline V gene. With 6 bases clipped from V and 6 bases from J, the junction kept 4 bases outside the gene matches. The CDR3 nucleotides are TGTGCCAGCAGACTCGACAGGGGGCCCGGGGAGCTGTTTTTT. It translates to CASRLDRGPGELFF.

This clonotype has just a few counts. This chain joins TRBV20-1 and TRBJ2-1; 7 bases agree with TRBD2. V lost 0 bases and J lost 5; bases outside the gene matches: 13. The CDR3 consists of 17 residues. Germline CDR1 DFQATT, CDR2 SNEGSKA (reference sequence). CDR3 nucleotides: TGCAGTGCTAGAGACCCGACTAGCCGCCCCAACCACAATGAGCAGTTCTTC. Translated: CSARDPTSRPNHNEQFF.

This clonotype was counted only a few times. The chain has TRBV24-1 and TRBJ2-5; the D gene is possibly TRBD2 (5 bases). CDR1 and CDR2 (germline): KGHDR, SFDVKD. V lost 4 bases to trimming and J lost 4 bases, with 18 bases between them. The CDR3 is 16 amino acids. The CDR3 nucleotides read TGTGCCACCAGTGAAGTGGACTCGGCTAGGGTAGAGACCCAGTACTTC. It yields the protein CATSEVDSARVETQYF.

This clonotype was detected ten times or more. The rearrangement links TRBV5-1 to TRBJ2-3; 11 positions agree with TRBD2. The CDR3 consists of 15 residues. With 0 bases clipped from V and 4 bases from J, the junction kept 1 base outside the gene matches. Per the germline V gene, CDR1 is SGHRS and CDR2 is YFSETQ. CDR3 sequence: CASSLVTSGADTQYF. The CDR3 DNA is TGCGCCAGCAGCTTGGTGACTAGCGGGGCAGATACGCAGTATTTT.

This chain's CDR3 is CASSLPRERANVLTF. CDR3 DNA sequence: TGCGCCAGCAGCTTGCCGAGGGAGAGGGCCAACGTCCTGACTTTC. The chain joins TRBV5-1 to TRBJ2-6; D perhaps matches TRBD2 (5 bases). In germline, CDR1 is SGHRS, CDR2 YFSETQ. Trimming left V 1 base short and J 5 bases short, with 10 bases between. CDR3 length equals 15 residues.

Notes on this clonotype: This may come from a read error, since a much larger clone is one base off. The chain couples TRBV5-1 to TRBJ2-3; D ambiguous. Germline CDR1 and CDR2: SGHRS and YFSETQ. This CDR3 spans 16 amino acids. The CDR3 loop reads CACSLRADGSTDTQYF. Here the CDR3 DNA reads TGCGCCTGCAGCTTGAGAGCAGACGGAAGCACAGATACGCAGTATTTT.

This chain joins TRBV7-6 and TRBJ2-1, with 7 bases matching TRBD2. CDR1 is SGHVS and CDR2 is FNYEAQ in the germline V gene. The CDR3 covers 14 residues. The junction had 4 bases not matched to a gene; V was cut back by 8 bases and J by 0 bases. The CDR3, as DNA: TGTGCCAGCGGGGGGGTAAGCTCCTACAATGAGCAGTTCTTC. Amino acid sequence: CASGGVSSYNEQFF.

The V gene is TRBV24-1, the J gene TRBJ2-1; 7 bases are shared with TRBD2. Trimming cost V 1 base and J 5 bases; bases outside gene matches: 7. CDR1 is KGHDR and CDR2 is SFDVKD in the germline V gene. There are 16 residues in the CDR3. CDR3 DNA: TGTGCCACCAGTGATTTAGCGGGATTCCCTCACAATGAGCAGTTCTTC. Amino acid sequence: CATSDLAGFPHNEQFF.

This chain connects TRBV5-1 to TRBJ2-7; D gene uncertain. Germline values: CDR1 SGHRS, CDR2 YFSETQ. V was cut by 0 bases and J by 2 bases, with 6 bases left in between. CDR3 length equals 13 residues. CDR3 in DNA: TGCGCCAGCAGCTTGGAGGACCCCTACGAGCAGTACTTC. Its protein is CASSLEDPYEQYF.

This clonotype was counted between two and nine times. The V call is TRBV7-2, the J call TRBJ2-5; TRBD1 matches at 9 bases. Per the germline V gene, CDR1 is SGHTA and CDR2 is FQGNSA. The CDR3 spans 14 residues. The V segment lost 3 bases and the J segment 5 bases; nucleotides outside the gene matches: 4. CDR3 in amino acids: CASSFDRGAETQYF. CDR3 nucleotides: TGTGCCAGCAGCTTTGACAGGGGGGCCGAGACCCAGTACTTC.

There are a few counts of this clonotype. The J gene is TRBJ2-7, the V gene TRBV29-1; 9 nucleotides agree with TRBD2. Germline V gives CDR1 SQVTM, CDR2 ANQGSEA. Trimming took 1 base from V and 7 from J; bases not matched to a gene: 20. The CDR3 runs to 18 residues. For the CDR3, the DNA is TGCAGCGTTGAAGGTCCGGCCAGGGGAGCCAGCGGGAGGAGTGAGCAGTACTTC. Amino acids: CSVEGPARGASGRSEQYF.